What follows describes a single T cell receptor (beta chain). This CDR3 contains 14 residues. The germline CDR1 and CDR2 sequences are SGHVS and FNYEAQ. V lost 3 bases to trimming and J lost 5 bases, with 10 bases between them. Libraries were prepared by immunoSEQ multiplex PCR; TCRdb keeps only in-frame clonotypes and omits some of them. The sample consists of some 260,000 clones, approximately 82% of them appearing once. This entry belongs to a study of blood T cell repertoires in COVID-19. About the research overall: PBMCs, B-cell-depleted T cells, or T cells provided the cDNA or gDNA that made up the material.

The receptor comes from a woman aged 80 or older with active or convalescent COVID-19. The rearrangement uses TRBV7-6 and TRBJ1-4, with D unresolved. Sequenced sample: peripheral blood. Here the CDR3 reads CASSLGALNEKLFF. The CDR3 nucleotides are TGTGCCAGCAGCTTGGGAGCGTTAAATGAAAAACTGTTTTTT.